This T cell receptor beta chain was observed in a study of blood T cell repertoires in COVID-19. Overall study: Samples came from the United States, Italy and Spain, spanning acute and convalescent COVID-19. The analysed material was cDNA or gDNA that came from T cells, B-cell-depleted T cells, or PBMCs.

As handled by the study authors: It was from reference gene primer amplification that nucleated cell counts were estimated. Measured with immunoSEQ multiplex PCR; TCRdb has only the in-frame clones, and not every one. V, J and clone size are those of that table, while D and trimming were read from the DNA. This sample carries about 140,000 clones, 80% to 90% of them seen once, and the ten largest clones take approximately 3%. The sequence was obtained from a woman aged 55 to 70 with active COVID-19. Sequencing used peripheral blood.

The CDR3 DNA follows: TGTGCCAGCAGCAGGACAACCTACGAGCAGTACTTC. Translating it yields CASSRTTYEQYF. The chain carries TRBV21-1 and TRBJ2-7; the tabulated D call, TRBD1, remains unverified against the DNA. TRBV21-1 is deemed a pseudogene. The length of the CDR3 is 12 residues.